The subject of this entry is one T cell receptor beta chain. Its antigen remains unknown. A universal primer site came from template switching; cDNA carried unique molecular identifiers. TCRdb ran MiXCR on the 5' RACE reads and lists one entry per CDR3 protein. The table shows some 1,600,000 distinct CDR3 sequences, with around 33% occurring only once. The trim removed 1 base at V and 8 bases at J, leaving 9 bases unmatched. The germline V gene encodes CDR1 LGHDT and CDR2 YNNKEL (reference sequence). The CDR3 contains 16 residues. The record originates from a study of identical twins. General study points: Zero-insertion analyses were open to partial confounding by invariant MAIT and iNKT cells. Conclusions came from cross-sectional statistical analysis, not from following the same donors.

The sequence was obtained from a newborn girl in good health. The rearrangement joins TRBV3-1 to TRBJ1-4, with 8 bases matching TRBD1. The material sequenced was cord blood. The CDR3 sequence: CASSQGPTGVEEKLFF. In DNA, the CDR3 is TGTGCCAGCAGCCAAGGCCCGACAGGGGTTGAAGAAAAACTGTTTTTT.